The rows below give T cell receptor beta chains drawn from one sample of a study of shared clonotypes between healthy human individuals. Clones were sequenced by immunoSEQ multiplex PCR, and TCRdb holds only the in-frame ones, with some missing. The repertoire holds about 2.3 million clones, with less than 95% as singletons. Sequencing was done on a sample of naive CD4+ T cells from PBMCs. The receptors shown here come from a man aged 18 to 29 in good health. Some clones in this sample may be carry-over from other donors' samples. CDR3s include the opening cysteine and the closing phenylalanine or tryptophan. The D gene is left open where the match is weak. Expanded clones are given a class, and other clones once, few, many or no size at all.

TRBJ2-5 | 15 | TRBV25-1 | - | TRBD2 | CASRGGLAGVETQYF | TGTGCCAGCAGGGGGGGACTAGCGGGAGTAGAGACCCAGTACTTC
TRBJ1-5 | 13 | TRBV7-9 | - | - | CASSLGGHQPQHF | TGTGCCAGCAGCTTAGGGGGGCATCAGCCCCAGCATTTT
TRBJ1-2 | 14 | TRBV11-2 | - | - | CASSLGRGNYGYTF | TGTGCCAGCAGCTTAGGCCGCGGAAACTATGGCTACACCTTC
TRBJ2-3 | 10 | TRBV5-1 | - | - | CLPPTDTQYF | TGCCTCCCCCCCACAGATACGCAGTATTTT
TRBJ1-2 | 15 | TRBV7-3 | - | TRBD1 | CASSLNRDRGYGYTF | TGTGCCAGCAGCCTCAACCGGGACAGGGGGTATGGCTACACCTTC
TRBJ2-7 | 13 | TRBV14 | - | - | CASSQDLPYEQYF | TGTGCCAGCAGCCAAGATTTGCCCTACGAGCAGTACTTC
TRBJ2-7 | 15 | TRBV10-2 | - | TRBD2 | CATLNLAGAGSEQYF | TGCGCCACCCTGAATCTAGCGGGAGCCGGCTCGGAGCAGTACTTC
TRBJ1-2 | 14 | TRBV14 | - | TRBD1 | CASSKRQGLYGYTF | TGTGCCAGCAGCAAGCGACAGGGCCTCTATGGCTACACCTTC
TRBJ2-3 | 14 | TRBV9 | - | - | CASSVVAGRDTQYF | TGTGCCAGCAGCGTAGTTGCGGGGCGAGATACGCAGTATTTT
TRBJ1-6 | 16 | TRBV11-2 | - | - | CASSLAGPTYNSPLHF | TGTGCCAGCAGCTTAGCGGGGCCGACCTATAATTCACCCCTCCACTTT
TRBJ2-3 | 16 | TRBV14 | - | TRBD2 | CASSPPGLAATDTQYF | TGTGCCAGCAGCCCACCGGGACTAGCAGCCACAGATACGCAGTATTTT
TRBJ2-7 | 15 | TRBV2 | - | - | CASSGGPGRSYEQYF | TGTGCCAGCAGTGGAGGACCGGGACGGAGCTACGAGCAGTACTTC
TRBJ2-1 | 14 | TRBV28 | - | - | CASMGYGIYNEQFF | TGTGCCAGCATGGGGTATGGGATCTACAATGAGCAGTTCTTC
TRBJ2-1 | 15 | TRBV18 | - | TRBD1 | CASSPPGQENNEQFF | TGTGCCAGCTCACCACCGGGACAGGAGAACAATGAGCAGTTCTTC
TRBJ1-4 | 15 | TRBV28 | once | - | CASHVGGATNEKLFF | TGTGCCAGCCACGTGGGGGGCGCAACTAATGAAAAACTGTTTTTT
TRBJ1-2 | 13 | TRBV7-2 | - | - | CASSTGRGIGYTF | TGTGCCAGCAGCACCGGACGGGGCATCGGGTACACCTTC
TRBJ1-4 | 13 | TRBV6-1 | - | - | CATRFGGNEKLFF | TGTGCCACTCGATTTGGCGGTAATGAAAAACTGTTTTTT
TRBJ1-2 | 14 | TRBV7-9 | once | TRBD1 | CASSLTGGSSGYTF | TGTGCCAGCAGCTTGACAGGGGGCAGTTCTGGCTACACCTTC
TRBJ2-3 | 16 | TRBV10-3 | once | TRBD1 | CAPRSAGDRVPDTQYF | TGTGCCCCTAGATCGGCCGGGGACAGGGTTCCAGATACGCAGTATTTT
TRBJ2-7 | 15 | TRBV11-2 | - | TRBD2 | CASSRVGSGTYEQYF | TGTGCCAGCAGCCGGGTGGGTAGCGGGACCTACGAGCAGTACTTC
TRBJ2-7 | 16 | TRBV4-1 | - | - | CASSQEVDLPSYEQYF | TGCGCCAGCAGCCAAGAGGTCGACCTCCCCTCCTACGAGCAGTACTTC
TRBJ2-7 | 20 | TRBV4-1 | - | TRBD2 | CASSQNPFRTSGAFSYEQYF | TGCGCCAGCAGCCAAAACCCATTTCGGACTAGCGGGGCATTCTCCTACGAGCAGTACTTC
TRBJ1-1 | 13 | TRBV29-1 | - | - | CSVGRDDYTEAFF | TGCAGCGTTGGGAGGGACGATTACACTGAAGCTTTCTTT
TRBJ2-2 | 15 | TRBV5-4 | - | TRBD2 | CASSFSGRPTGELFF | TGTGCCAGCAGTTTTAGCGGGAGACCCACCGGGGAGCTGTTTTTT
TRBJ2-1 | 16 | TRBV19 | - | - | CASKGGAALSYNEQFF | TGTGCCAGTAAGGGGGGGGCGGCCCTCTCCTACAATGAGCAGTTCTTC
TRBJ2-2 | 14 | TRBV5-4 | - | - | CASSPDIYTGELFF | TGTGCCAGCAGCCCCGACATCTACACCGGGGAGCTGTTTTTT
TRBJ2-3 | 17 | TRBV11-3 | - | - | CASSSGVDRDGASTQYF | TGTGCCAGCAGCTCCGGGGTGGACCGTGATGGGGCTTCTACGCAGTATTTT
TRBJ1-1 | 12 | TRBV29-1 | few | TRBD1 | CSVLTGFTEAFF | TGCAGCGTGTTGACAGGGTTCACTGAAGCTTTCTTT
TRBJ2-4 | 19 | TRBV5-1 | - | TRBD2 | CASSLGLAGGVVAKNIQYF | TGCGCCAGCAGCTTGGGACTAGCGGGAGGGGTAGTAGCCAAAAACATTCAGTACTTC
TRBJ2-1 | 16 | TRBV28 | - | TRBD1 | CASSLLGQGNYNEQFF | TGTGCCAGCAGTTTATTGGGACAGGGGAACTACAATGAGCAGTTCTTC
TRBJ2-7 | 15 | TRBV7-9 | once | TRBD2 | CASSPGAAGVSPGYF | TGTGCCAGCAGCCCGGGTGCCGCGGGAGTCTCGCCTGGGTACTTC
TRBJ1-5 | 16 | TRBV28 | - | - | CASSPSGQGGNQPQHF | TGTGCCAGCAGTCCCTCGGGTCAAGGGGGCAATCAGCCCCAGCATTTT
TRBJ2-5 | 13 | TRBV29-1 | - | TRBD1 | CSDRQGRGETQYF | TGCAGCGATCGACAGGGGAGAGGAGAGACCCAGTACTTC
TRBJ1-4 | 14 | TRBV6-6 | - | - | CASSDGGAGEKLFF | TGTGCCAGCAGTGACGGAGGGGCGGGGGAAAAACTGTTTTTT
TRBJ1-4 | 12 | TRBV28 | - | - | CASSYGNEKLFF | TGTGCCAGCAGTTACGGGAATGAAAAACTGTTTTTT
TRBJ2-7 | 15 | TRBV28 | - | - | CASSLRGAARDEQYF | TGTGCCAGCAGTTTAAGGGGGGCTGCCAGGGACGAGCAGTACTTC
TRBJ2-7 | 13 | TRBV29-1 | - | - | CSVAGILTYEQYF | TGCAGCGTTGCCGGGATCCTTACCTACGAGCAGTACTTC
TRBJ2-1 | 17 | TRBV4-3 | - | - | CASSQASTFATYNEQFF | TGCGCCAGCAGCCAAGCCTCGACCTTCGCCACCTACAATGAGCAGTTCTTC
TRBJ2-3 | 13 | TRBV11-1 | - | - | CASSYLWGDTQYF | TGTGCCAGCAGCTACCTGTGGGGAGATACGCAGTATTTT
TRBJ2-5 | 14 | TRBV6-6 | - | TRBD1 | CASNRDRRKETQYF | TGTGCCAGCAACAGGGACAGGCGGAAGGAGACCCAGTACTTC